This T cell receptor (beta chain) comes out of a study of identical twins. General observations from the study: Weaker excess twin sharing was seen among beta out-of-frame sequences. Invariant MAIT and iNKT cells could partly confound zero-insertion analyses. Alpha sequences out of frame and shared by twins had excess low generation probability.

Comment on this clonotype: The target antigen is unknown.

Germline trimming cut 4 bases from V and 4 bases from J; bases unmatched to any gene: 10. This CDR3 has 15 amino acids. cDNA carried unique molecular identifiers, and a universal primer site was added by template switching. Each CDR3 protein is one row after TCRdb ran MiXCR on the 5' RACE reads. The sample records around 530,000 distinct CDR3 sequences, nearly 15% being singletons. The sample was also linked to a second study, of yellow fever vaccine responses in identical twins.

The chain couples TRBV12-3 or TRBV12-4 to TRBJ2-7; 7 bases align to TRBD2. The clonotype was recovered from a woman aged 18-30 years in good health. Sequences were obtained from CD4+ T cells sorted from blood. In DNA form, the CDR3 reads TGTGCCAGCAGTTCCCCCGGGACTACAGTATACGAGCAGTACTTC. Encoded protein: CASSSPGTTVYEQYF.